The 20 T cell receptor beta chains reported below all come from one sample, sequenced in a study. TCRdb ran MiXCR on the RT-PCR reads and lists one entry per CDR3 protein. The sample comprises about 680,000 distinct CDR3 sequences, 13% to 15% of which are singletons, and 3.6% rests with the top ten. The sample comprised memory CD4+ T cells from blood. All receptors derive from a female donor in good health, serving as a healthy control.

This clonotype was detected only a few times. The chain has TRBV29-1 and TRBJ1-1; D unresolved. V was shortened by 4 bases and J by 2 bases, with 11 bases between the two germline ends. This CDR3 is built from 13 residues. Per germline, CDR1 SQVTM and CDR2 ANQGSEA. The CDR3 is CSVVRRGNTEAFF. The CDR3 DNA is TGCAGCGTTGTACGCCGGGGAAACACTGAAGCTTTCTTT.

The rearrangement joins TRBV4-3 to TRBJ1-6, with 8 bases lining up with TRBD1. There are 18 residues in the CDR3. Germline CDR1 LGHNA, CDR2 YSLEER. V gave up 0 bases and J gave up 4 bases; unmatched junction bases: 8. CDR3 in amino acids: CASSQDYGTGGYNSPLHF. DNA for the CDR3: TGCGCCAGCAGCCAAGATTACGGGACAGGAGGTTATAATTCACCCCTCCACTTT.

This clonotype has at least ten counts. The V gene is TRBV10-3, the J gene TRBJ2-3, with 13 bases matching TRBD2. This CDR3 contains 15 residues. J lost 4 bases, V lost 10 bases, and 8 bases had no gene match. Germline V gene lookup returns CDR1 ENHRY and CDR2 SYGVKD. The CDR3 nucleotides are TGTGCCACACGGACTAGCGGGAGTCGTGCAGATACGCAGTATTTT. Translating it yields CATRTSGSRADTQYF.

A remark on this clonotype: The junction departs from germline at one end; a sequencing error may be responsible. J is TRBJ1-2 and V is TRBV5-6, with 8 bases that match TRBD1. The germline CDR1 and CDR2 sequences are SGHDT and YYEEEE. There are 15 residues in the CDR3. CDR3 DNA sequence: TGTACCAGCAGCTTGGAGACAGGGGTCGCCTATGGCTACACCTTC. Translated, it gives CTSSLETGVAYGYTF.

The chain couples TRBV15 to TRBJ2-1, with 10 nucleotides matching TRBD1. The CDR3 has 15 residues. The germline gives CDR1 LNHNV, CDR2 YYDKDF (reference sequence). Unmatched junction bases numbered 7, after V lost 3 bases and J lost 8 bases. CDR3 loop: CATSSRDRGIYEQFF. CDR3 coding DNA: TGTGCCACCAGCAGCCGGGACAGGGGCATATATGAGCAGTTCTTC.

The rearrangement links TRBV6-5 to TRBJ2-2; TRBD1 aligns across 7 bases. The ends lost 2 bases at V and 5 bases at J; junction bases unmatched: 2. CDR1 and CDR2 from the germline V gene are MNHEY and SVGAGI. The CDR3 contains 14 residues. The CDR3 bases are TGTGCCAGCAGTTACAGGGGGCGGACCGGGGAGCTGTTTTTT. This gives the protein CASSYRGRTGELFF.

This clonotype turned up a few times. The chain links TRBV20-1 to TRBJ1-5; tentative D call: TRBD1 (5 bases). Trimming left V 6 bases short and J 6 bases short, with 12 bases between. CDR1 and CDR2 from the germline V gene are DFQATT and SNEGSKA (reference sequence). CDR3 length: 12 residues. The CDR3 nucleotides read TGCAGTGCGAATCAGGGTTTTCAGCCCCAGCATTTT. Protein sequence: CSANQGFQPQHF.

The chain carries TRBV7-3 and TRBJ1-2; 10 nucleotides line up with TRBD1. V lost 5 bases to trimming and J lost 2 bases; unmatched junction nucleotides: 5. This CDR3 contains 15 residues. The germline CDR1 and CDR2 sequences are SGHTA and FQGTGA. CDR3 nucleotides: TGTGCCAGCAGCCAAGGGACAGGGGTCAACTATGGCTACACCTTC. Protein sequence: CASSQGTGVNYGYTF.

The chain carries TRBV20-1 and TRBJ2-3; a weak D match, TRBD1 (5 bases). This CDR3 comprises 15 residues. Germline V CDR1 and CDR2: DFQATT, SNEGSKA (reference sequence). With 4 bases removed from V and 0 bases from J, the gap between germline ends came to 14 bases. CDR3 coding DNA: TGCAGTGCTAAGGGGTATCCAGCTAGCACAGATACGCAGTATTTT. Amino acid sequence: CSAKGYPASTDTQYF.

The chain couples TRBV4-1 to TRBJ2-2, with 8 bases aligning to TRBD2. J lost 4 bases, V lost 2 bases, and 12 bases had no gene match. The CDR3 is made up of 18 amino acids. Germline CDR1 and CDR2: MGHRA and YSYEKL. This CDR3 is CASSQIAGTSVFTGELFF. In DNA form, the CDR3 reads TGCGCCAGCAGCCAAATCGCCGGGACTAGTGTATTCACCGGGGAGCTGTTTTTT.

This clonotype was observed at least ten times. The CDR3 here is CASSPGQYGYTF. The DNA for the CDR3 is TGTGCCAGCAGCCCGGGACAGTATGGCTACACCTTC. The V call is TRBV7-2, the J call TRBJ1-2, with 7 bases fitting TRBD1. The CDR3 runs to 12 residues. CDR1 and CDR2 from the germline V gene are SGHTA and FQGNSA. V was pared by 5 bases and J by 5 bases, with 2 bases of the junction left unmatched.

This sequence joins TRBV20-1 and TRBJ1-4; TRBD1 aligns across 9 bases. Trimming removed 3 bases from V and 8 bases from J; junction bases left unmatched: 1. The length of the CDR3 is 12 residues. The germline CDR1 and CDR2 sequences are DFQATT and SNEGSKA (reference sequence). DNA of the CDR3: TGCAGTGCTAGGACAGGGGGGGAAAAACTGTTTTTT. This gives the protein CSARTGGEKLFF.

This clonotype was seen a single time. The J gene is TRBJ1-1, the V gene TRBV18, with D perhaps matching TRBD1 (6 bases). The CDR3 spans 15 residues. Germline V gives CDR1 KGHSH, CDR2 LQKENI. Trimming removed 4 bases at V and 3 bases at J, with 15 bases between. Here the CDR3 reads CASSRTQGSDTEAFF. CDR3 DNA: TGTGCCAGCTCACGCACACAGGGTTCCGACACTGAAGCTTTCTTT.

The chain couples TRBV18 to TRBJ1-1; 7 bases align to TRBD1. V shed 3 bases and J 0 bases; nucleotides not matched to a gene: 4. Germline CDR1 is KGHSH and CDR2 is LQKENI. The CDR3 runs 15 residues. The DNA for the CDR3 is TGTGCCAGCTCACCCGACGGGACAGTGAACACTGAAGCTTTCTTT. It encodes CASSPDGTVNTEAFF.

V is TRBV7-2 and J is TRBJ1-1, with 10 bases that match TRBD1. This CDR3 has 15 residues. Losses at the gene ends were 1 base for V and 8 bases for J; bases not matched to a gene: 7. Germline V CDR1 and CDR2: SGHTA, FQGNSA. The CDR3 nucleotides are TGTGCCAGCAGCTTAGTACTAGGGACAGGGGCGGAAGCTTTCTTT. Encoded protein: CASSLVLGTGAEAFF.

The gene calls are TRBV28 and TRBJ1-1; TRBD1 matches 10 bases. V trimming: 6 bases; J trimming: 7 bases; junction bases outside the gene matches: 5. CDR3 length equals 13 residues. CDR1 and CDR2 from the germline V gene are MDHEN and SYDVKM. CDR3 loop: CASSWDRGFEAFF. The CDR3 bases are TGTGCCAGCAGCTGGGACAGGGGCTTTGAAGCTTTCTTT.

This clonotype was recorded a few times. The chain combines TRBV5-1 with TRBJ1-1; 7 bases are a match to TRBD1. The CDR3 length is 14 residues. The V gene end was trimmed by 2 bases and the J gene end by 5 bases; junction bases not matched to a gene: 6. CDR1 is SGHRS, CDR2 YFSETQ, per germline. The CDR3 nucleotides read TGCGCCAGCAGCTTAGACAGGGCCGAGACTGAAGCTTTCTTT. Encoded protein: CASSLDRAETEAFF.

CDR3 sequence reads: CASSWWQGEADTQYF. Here the CDR3 DNA reads TGTGCCAGCAGTTGGTGGCAGGGAGAAGCAGATACGCAGTATTTT. This chain connects TRBV27 to TRBJ2-3; D may match TRBD1 or TRBD2 (5 bases each). Germline V gene lookup returns CDR1 MNHEY and CDR2 SMNVEV (reference sequence). This CDR3 spans 15 amino acids. V lost 4 bases and J lost 4, with 15 bases in between.

This clonotype has a handful of counts. The chain uses TRBV20-1 and TRBJ2-4; possible D gene TRBD2, 6 bases. V was clipped by 2 bases and J by 3 bases, with 17 bases between them. Germline CDR1 reads DFQATT; CDR2 reads SNEGSKA (reference sequence). This CDR3 has 16 amino acids. The CDR3 region has the DNA TGCAGTGCTAGAATCGGGAGAGGGAGGAGCAAAAACATTCAGTACTTC. It codes for CSARIGRGRSKNIQYF.

This clonotype has only a few counts. CDR3 DNA sequence: TGTGCCAGCAGTTCAGGGGCCGCCTCGGAGTACTTC. Its translation: CASSSGAASEYF. The chain is built from TRBV25-1 and TRBJ2-7, with D possibly being TRBD1 (6 bases). V was clipped by 5 bases and J by 11 bases, with 16 bases between them. The V gene's germline CDR1 is MGHDK and CDR2 SYGVNS. This CDR3 is 12 amino acids long.